This T cell receptor beta chain was observed in a study of CD8 T cells in ankylosing spondylitis. TCRdb reprocessed the 5' RACE reads with MiXCR, giving one entry per CDR3 protein. This sample has a few hundred thousand distinct CDR3 sequences; over 8.5% occur once, and the top ten carry about 6.8%. The CDR3 has 14 amino acids. J gave up 6 bases and V 3 bases, and 5 bases lay outside the gene matches. From germline, CDR1 is SGHRS and CDR2 YFSETQ. This clonotype occurred many times. The sequence came from a male donor with ankylosing spondylitis or in good health (not recorded which). The V and J genes are TRBV5-1 and TRBJ2-1; 8 bases are a match to TRBD2. Source material: blood, either unsorted or a sorted T cell fraction (not recorded which). CDR3: CASSSNGRANEQFF. DNA for the CDR3: TGCGCCAGCAGCTCTAACGGGAGGGCCAATGAGCAGTTCTTC. The entire variable domain, with the rest obtained from reference TRBV5-1 and TRBJ2-1, is as follows: KAGVTQTPRYLIKTRGQQVTLSCSPISGHRSVSWYQQTPGQGLQFLFEYFSETQRNKGNFPGRFSGRQFSNSRSEMNVSTLELGDSALYLCASSSNGRANEQFFGPGTRLTVL.